The 11 T cell receptor beta chains below all came from one sample that was sequenced in a study of OX40 agonist ivuxolimab in advanced cancers. The data were produced by immunoSEQ multiplex PCR, yet TCRdb's version contains in-frame clones alone and is incomplete. The sample has roughly 62,000 clones; 65% to 90% are singletons. This sample comprised CD4+ or CD8+ T cells sorted from blood, obtained in a trial of the OX40 agonist ivuxolimab. Receptors originate from an adult with an advanced solid tumor such as melanoma, head and neck, liver or kidney cancer.

The chain carries TRBV5-1 and TRBJ2-5; maybe TRBD2 (7 bases). This CDR3 has 15 amino acids. Germline loops: CDR1 SGHRS, CDR2 YFSETQ. Trimming took 7 bases from V and 0 from J, leaving 16 bases between them. This CDR3 reads CASAGATSNQETQYF. The CDR3 DNA reads TGCGCCAGCGCGGGGGCGACCTCAAACCAAGAGACCCAGTACTTC.

The chain combines TRBV18 with TRBJ2-3; no firm D call. V was cut by 3 bases and J by 0 bases, with 13 bases left in between. CDR1 is KGHSH and CDR2 is LQKENI in the germline V gene. The CDR3 extends over 16 amino acids. This CDR3 reads CASSPASEFSTDTQYF. The CDR3, as DNA: TGTGCCAGCTCACCCGCCAGTGAGTTTAGCACAGATACGCAGTATTTT.

Only a few counts were recorded for this clone. This chain joins TRBV19 and TRBJ2-7; a possible D gene is TRBD1 (5 bases). The CDR3 has 13 residues. V lost 5 bases, J lost 7 bases, and 15 bases lay in between. CDR1 is LNHDA, CDR2 SQIVND, per germline (reference sequence). The CDR3 region has the DNA TGTGCCAGTAGTGACCCCAACGGACAAGAGCAGTACTTC. Amino acid sequence: CASSDPNGQEQYF. The variable domain in full, completed from reference TRBV19 and TRBJ2-7, reads DGGITQSPKYLFRKEGQNVTLSCEQNLNHDAMYWYRQDPGQGLRLIYYSQIVNDFQKGDIAEGYSVSREKKESFPLTVTSAQKNPTAFYLCASSDPNGQEQYFGPGTRLTVT.

This clone is a singleton in its sample. The chain has TRBV7-2 and TRBJ2-7; 8 bases line up with TRBD1. V shed 5 bases, J shed 1 base, and the junction held 7 bases outside the gene matches. This CDR3 is built from 15 residues. In germline, CDR1 is SGHTA, CDR2 FQGNSA. CDR3 in amino acids: CASSTRTGLSYEQYF. CDR3 coding DNA: TGTGCCAGCAGCACCCGGACAGGGTTATCCTACGAGCAGTACTTC.

The DNA of the CDR3 is TGTGCCAGCAGTTCTAGACAGGGGGGCTCCTACAATGAGCAGTTCTTC. Its translation is CASSSRQGGSYNEQFF. The rearrangement joins TRBV27 to TRBJ2-1; 9 bases align to TRBD1. Germline CDR1 is MNHEY and CDR2 is SMNVEV (reference sequence). With 4 bases clipped from V and 0 bases from J, the junction kept 4 bases outside the gene matches. This CDR3 has 16 residues.

J is TRBJ1-6 and V is TRBV27; TRBD1 agrees at 7 bases. CDR3 size: 17 residues. Germline V CDR1 and CDR2: MNHEY, SMNVEV (reference sequence). J was trimmed by 4 bases and V by 9 bases; bases with no gene match: 15. CDR3 DNA sequence: TGTGCCAGGAAGGGGGCTACCCACACCATATATAATTCACCCCTCCACTTT. Translated, it gives CARKGATHTIYNSPLHF.

V usage is TRBV2 and J usage is TRBJ2-2; no reliable D call. The CDR3 sequence is 13 residues long. From germline, CDR1 is SNHLY and CDR2 FYNNEI. V lost 3 bases and J 4 bases, leaving 6 bases between the germline ends. The CDR3 bases are TGTGCCAGCAGTGAGAGCACCACCGGGGAGCTGTTTTTT. Residues: CASSESTTGELFF.

To note about this clone: At one end the junction does not follow the germline gene, possibly because of a read error. This chain joins TRBV15 and TRBJ1-4; D might be TRBD1 (5 bases). There are 13 residues in the CDR3. In germline, CDR1 is LNHNV, CDR2 YYDKDF (reference sequence). CDR3 protein: CASSREIKEKLFF. The DNA of the CDR3 is TGTGCCTCCAGCAGGGAAATAAAGGAAAAACTGTTTTTT.

The chain carries TRBV6-5 and TRBJ2-7, with unresolved D. Deletions cut 6 bases from V and 3 bases from J, with 18 bases between. Germline assignment: CDR1 MNHEY and CDR2 SVGAGI. The CDR3 runs to 15 residues. This CDR3 is CASRNRVRGFYEQYF. DNA of the CDR3: TGTGCCAGCAGGAATAGAGTCCGCGGCTTCTACGAGCAGTACTTC.

The chain is built from TRBV5-4 and TRBJ2-2; 9 bases line up with TRBD1. The germline V gene has CDR1 SGHNT and CDR2 YYREEE (reference sequence). This CDR3 comprises 15 residues. J gave up 7 bases and V 0 bases, and 4 bases lay outside the gene matches. The CDR3 spells CASSLGDRDDGELFF. CDR3 nucleotide sequence: TGTGCCAGCAGCTTGGGGGACAGGGATGACGGGGAGCTGTTTTTT. Based on the CDR3 plus reference TRBV5-4 and TRBJ2-2, the full variable domain is ETGVTQSPTHLIKTRGQQVTLRCSSQSGHNTVSWYQQALGQGPQFIFQYYREEENGRGNFPPRFSGLQFPNYSSELNVNALELDDSALYLCASSLGDRDDGELFFGEGSRLTVL.

The table lists this clone with a count of one. Other DNA variants within this sample encode the same CDR3. The DNA for the CDR3 is TGTGCCAGCAGCTTCCGAATGAACACTGAAGCTTTCTTT. Its translation: CASSFRMNTEAFF. The chain combines TRBV7-2 with TRBJ1-1; unclear D gene. This CDR3 spans 13 amino acids. The V end lost 3 bases, the J end lost 0 bases, and 5 bases lay between the germline ends. Per the germline V gene, CDR1 is SGHTA and CDR2 is FQGNSA.